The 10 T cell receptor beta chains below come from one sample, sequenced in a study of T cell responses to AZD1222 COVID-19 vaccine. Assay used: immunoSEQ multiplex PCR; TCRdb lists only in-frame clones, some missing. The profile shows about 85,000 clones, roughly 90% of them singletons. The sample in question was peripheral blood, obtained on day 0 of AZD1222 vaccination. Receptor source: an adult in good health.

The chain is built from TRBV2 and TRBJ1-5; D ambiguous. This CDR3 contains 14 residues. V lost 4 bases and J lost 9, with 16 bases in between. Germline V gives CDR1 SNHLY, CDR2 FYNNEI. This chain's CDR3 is CASSGGQEGRPQHF. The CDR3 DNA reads TGTGCCAGCAGTGGTGGGCAGGAGGGAAGGCCCCAGCATTTT.

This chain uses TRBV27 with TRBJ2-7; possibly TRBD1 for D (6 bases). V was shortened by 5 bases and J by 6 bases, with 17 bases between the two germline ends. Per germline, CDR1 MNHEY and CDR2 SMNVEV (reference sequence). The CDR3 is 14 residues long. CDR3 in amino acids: CASSLQGLPGEQYF. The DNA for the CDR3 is TGTGCCAGCAGTCTCCAGGGGCTCCCTGGCGAGCAGTACTTC.

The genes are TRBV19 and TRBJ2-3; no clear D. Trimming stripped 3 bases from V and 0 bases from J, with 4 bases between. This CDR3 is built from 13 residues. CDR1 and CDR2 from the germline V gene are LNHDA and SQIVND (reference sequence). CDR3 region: CASSMGSTDTQYF. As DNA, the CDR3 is TGTGCCAGTAGTATGGGCAGCACAGATACGCAGTATTTT.

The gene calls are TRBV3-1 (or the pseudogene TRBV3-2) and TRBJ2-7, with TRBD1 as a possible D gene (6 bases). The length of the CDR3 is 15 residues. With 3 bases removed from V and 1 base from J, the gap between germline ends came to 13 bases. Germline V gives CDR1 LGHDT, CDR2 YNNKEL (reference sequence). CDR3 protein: CASSHTRGQSYEQYF. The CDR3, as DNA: TGTGCCAGCAGCCATACACGGGGACAATCCTACGAGCAGTACTTC.

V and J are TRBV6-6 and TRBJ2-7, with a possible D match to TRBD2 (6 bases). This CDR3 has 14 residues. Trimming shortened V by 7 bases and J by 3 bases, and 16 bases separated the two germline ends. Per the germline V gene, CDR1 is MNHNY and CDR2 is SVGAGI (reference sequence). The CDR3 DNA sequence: TGTGCCAGCAATCTCGACGGAGGGAACTACGAGCAGTACTTC. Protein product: CASNLDGGNYEQYF.

The CDR3 nucleotides read TGTGCCAGCAGCGTAGTGGAGGGGTGGGAGGAGACCCAGTACTTC. Amino acids: CASSVVEGWEETQYF. The chain carries TRBV9 and TRBJ2-5; TRBD2 might be the D (6 bases). CDR1 and CDR2 (germline): SGDLS, YYNGEE. Between the trimmed V and J ends, which lost 0 bases and 5 bases, there was a span of 14 bases. The CDR3 has 15 residues.

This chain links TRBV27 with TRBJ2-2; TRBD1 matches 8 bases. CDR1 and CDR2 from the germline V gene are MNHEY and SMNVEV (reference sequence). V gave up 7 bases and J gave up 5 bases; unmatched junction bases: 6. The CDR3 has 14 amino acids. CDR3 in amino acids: CASMGQEGTGELFF. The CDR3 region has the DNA TGTGCCAGCATGGGACAGGAAGGGACCGGGGAGCTGTTTTTT.

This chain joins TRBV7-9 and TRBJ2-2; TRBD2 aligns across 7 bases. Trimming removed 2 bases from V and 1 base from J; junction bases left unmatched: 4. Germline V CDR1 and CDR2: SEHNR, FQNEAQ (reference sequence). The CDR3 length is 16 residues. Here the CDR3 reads CASSLSGTVNTGELFF. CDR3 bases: TGTGCCAGCAGCTTAAGCGGGACGGTGAACACCGGGGAGCTGTTTTTT.

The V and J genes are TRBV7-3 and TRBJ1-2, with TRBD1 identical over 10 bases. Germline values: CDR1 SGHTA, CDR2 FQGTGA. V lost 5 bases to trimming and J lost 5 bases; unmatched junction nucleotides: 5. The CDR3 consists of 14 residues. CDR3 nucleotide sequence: TGTGCCAGCAGCCCGACAGGGGGCGCTTATGGCTACACCTTC. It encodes CASSPTGGAYGYTF.

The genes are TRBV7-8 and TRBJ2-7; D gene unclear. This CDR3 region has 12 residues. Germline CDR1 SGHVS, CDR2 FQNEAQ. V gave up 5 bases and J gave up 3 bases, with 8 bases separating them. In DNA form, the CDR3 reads TGTGCCAGCAGCCCCGCGGACTACGAGCAGTACTTC. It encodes CASSPADYEQYF.